The 17 T cell receptor beta chains below come from one sample, sequenced in a study of OX40 agonist ivuxolimab in advanced cancers. Profiling relied on immunoSEQ multiplex PCR, and the TCRdb table lists in-frame clones only, not all of them. The data show about 57,000 clones, with approximately 80% seen just once and approximately 4.8% held by the top ten. Sequenced material: CD4+ or CD8+ T cells sorted from blood, taken in a trial of the OX40 agonist ivuxolimab. The origin of the receptors is an adult with an advanced solid tumor such as melanoma, head and neck, liver or kidney cancer.

The DNA for the CDR3 is TGTGCCAGCAGCTTGACTAGCGGGAGGGCCCATGAGCAGTTCTTC. It yields the protein CASSLTSGRAHEQFF. This chain joins TRBV5-4 and TRBJ2-1, with 13 bases identical to TRBD2. Looked up from germline, CDR1 is SGHNT and CDR2 is YYREEE (reference sequence). The CDR3 extends over 15 amino acids. V lost 1 base to trimming and J lost 8 bases; unmatched junction nucleotides: 3.

J is TRBJ2-6 and V is TRBV2, with 7 bases lining up with TRBD1. The CDR3 totals 17 residues. Germline values: CDR1 SNHLY, CDR2 FYNNEI. V dropped 7 bases and J dropped 0; count of bases not matched to a gene: 9. CDR3 protein: CASNSPGQLSGANVLTF. Here the CDR3 DNA reads TGTGCCAGCAATTCCCCGGGACAGCTCTCTGGGGCCAACGTCCTGACTTTC.

The chain employs TRBV5-1 and TRBJ1-1, with a possible D match to TRBD1 (5 bases). From germline, CDR1 is SGHRS and CDR2 YFSETQ. This CDR3 has 15 amino acids. The V end lost 0 bases, the J end lost 1 base, and 10 bases lay between the germline ends. The CDR3 reads CASSLEGPSNTEAFF. The CDR3 nucleotides read TGCGCCAGCAGCTTGGAGGGACCCTCGAACACTGAAGCTTTCTTT.

This clone is medium-sized. Distinct nucleotide sequences in the sample also encode this CDR3. The V call is TRBV2, the J call TRBJ2-7; 8 nucleotides align to TRBD2. The CDR3 totals 15 residues. CDR1 and CDR2 (germline): SNHLY, FYNNEI. J lost 4 bases, V lost 1 base, and 6 bases had no gene match. CDR3 sequence: CASSEGLAGTYEQYF. The CDR3 nucleotides are TGTGCCAGCAGTGAAGGGCTAGCGGGTACTTACGAGCAGTACTTC. The entire variable domain, with the rest obtained from reference TRBV2 and TRBJ2-7, is as follows: EPEVTQTPSHQVTQMGQEVILRCVPISNHLYFYWYRQILGQKVEFLVSFYNNEISEKSEIFDDQFSVERPDGSNFTLKIRSTKLEDSAMYFCASSEGLAGTYEQYFGPGTRLTVT.

The rearrangement links TRBV2 to TRBJ2-1; 9 bases fit TRBD1. Germline CDR1 reads SNHLY; CDR2 reads FYNNEI. V shed 6 bases and J 9 bases; nucleotides not matched to a gene: 9. The CDR3 length is 14 residues. CDR3 residues: CASRGDRDSGEQFF. The CDR3 DNA reads as TGTGCCAGCAGAGGGGACAGGGACAGTGGTGAGCAGTTCTTC.

The table lists this clone with a few counts. The genes are TRBV28 and TRBJ1-5; tentatively, D is TRBD1 (6 bases). The V gene lost 8 bases and the J gene lost 7 bases, with 18 bases spanning the gap. This CDR3 is built from 14 residues. Germline V gene lookup returns CDR1 MDHEN and CDR2 SYDVKM. The chain's CDR3 is CASRYRQVRQPQHF. CDR3 nucleotide sequence: TGTGCCAGCCGATACCGACAGGTCCGGCAGCCCCAGCATTTT. Full variable domain (missing parts from reference TRBV28 and TRBJ1-5): DVKVTQSSRYLVKRTGEKVFLECVQDMDHENMFWYRQDPGLGLRLIYFSYDVKMKEKGDIPEGYSVSREKKERFSLILESASTNQTSMYLCASRYRQVRQPQHFGDGTRLSIL.

V usage is TRBV6-6 and J usage is TRBJ2-7; possibly TRBD1 or TRBD2 for D (5 bases each). The V and J ends lost 7 bases and 1 base respectively, with 14 bases between them. Germline CDR1 reads MNHNY; CDR2 reads SVGAGI (reference sequence). The CDR3 consists of 14 residues. The CDR3 region is CASTSPRESYEQYF. The CDR3 bases are TGTGCCAGCACCTCCCCCAGGGAGTCCTACGAGCAGTACTTC.

The chain has TRBV5-4 and TRBJ1-4; no definite D call. The length of the CDR3 is 15 residues. V shed 0 bases and J shed 7 bases, with 13 bases lying between them. The germline gives CDR1 SGHNT, CDR2 YYREEE (reference sequence). The CDR3 region is CASSLDQHRAEKLFF. The DNA for the CDR3 is TGTGCCAGCAGCTTGGATCAGCATAGGGCTGAAAAACTGTTTTTT.

The rearrangement uses TRBV6-1 and TRBJ2-7; 8 bases map to TRBD1. The V gene's germline CDR1 is MNHNS and CDR2 SASEGT. Trimming at V came to 7 bases and at J to 3 bases, leaving 11 bases not matched to a gene. The CDR3 extends over 15 amino acids. For the CDR3, the DNA is TGTGCCAGCAATCCCGGGACAGGACTTTTCTACGAGCAGTACTTC. Residues: CASNPGTGLFYEQYF.

The CDR3: CASSPTQGAPYEQYF. Here the CDR3 DNA reads TGTGCCAGTAGTCCGACTCAAGGGGCCCCCTACGAGCAGTACTTC. The chain has TRBV19 and TRBJ2-7; the D gene is possibly TRBD1 (5 bases). Trimming removed 5 bases at V and 2 bases at J, with 16 bases between. The CDR3 loop spans 15 amino acids. The germline gives CDR1 LNHDA, CDR2 SQIVND (reference sequence).

V and J are TRBV27 and TRBJ2-7; 7 bases are shared with TRBD1. Germline-derived CDR1 and CDR2 are MNHEY and SMNVEV (reference sequence). The CDR3 totals 14 residues. V lost 3 bases and J lost 2; bases outside the gene matches: 4. CDR3 coding DNA: TGTGCCAGCAGTTTGGGTACAGGGGCCTACGAGCAGTACTTC. Amino acid sequence: CASSLGTGAYEQYF.

The chain uses TRBV7-8 and TRBJ2-7; D may be TRBD1 (5 bases). In germline, CDR1 is SGHVS, CDR2 FQNEAQ. The germline V and J ends were trimmed by 5 bases and 1 base, with 18 bases remaining between them. The CDR3 consists of 16 residues. The CDR3 DNA reads TGTGCCAGCAGCCCAACCGGCAGGGCCTCATCCTACGAGCAGTACTTC. Translated, it gives CASSPTGRASSYEQYF.

This sequence joins TRBV19 and TRBJ2-2, with D possibly being TRBD1 (6 bases). This CDR3 region has 14 residues. Germline values: CDR1 LNHDA, CDR2 SQIVND (reference sequence). V was clipped by 6 bases and J by 8 bases, with 16 bases between them. This CDR3 reads CASRPRDKVGELFF. In nucleotides, the CDR3 is TGTGCCAGTAGGCCCCGGGACAAAGTGGGGGAGCTGTTTTTT. Filled out from reference TRBV19 and TRBJ2-2, the complete variable domain reads DGGITQSPKYLFRKEGQNVTLSCEQNLNHDAMYWYRQDPGQGLRLIYYSQIVNDFQKGDIAEGYSVSREKKESFPLTVTSAQKNPTAFYLCASRPRDKVGELFFGEGSRLTVL.

This clone has only one observation. The V and J genes are TRBV7-8 and TRBJ1-1, with unresolved D. Germline CDR1 SGHVS, CDR2 FQNEAQ. The CDR3 runs 15 residues. Trimming removed 2 bases at V and 7 bases at J, with 17 bases between. CDR3 sequence reads: CASSLMAPSGNEAFF. DNA of the CDR3: TGTGCCAGCAGCTTAATGGCCCCGTCGGGAAATGAAGCTTTCTTT.

This CDR3 is CASSDQYDSLSNQPQHF. In DNA form, the CDR3 reads TGTGCCAGCAGTGACCAATACGACAGCCTTAGCAATCAGCCCCAGCATTTT. The chain carries TRBV2 and TRBJ1-5; D possibly corresponds to TRBD1 (5 bases). The V and J ends lost 3 bases and 0 bases respectively, with 15 bases between them. CDR3 size: 17 residues. Germline CDR1 SNHLY, CDR2 FYNNEI.

The chain employs TRBV28 and TRBJ1-3; D remains ambiguous. Germline V gene sequence: CDR1 MDHEN, CDR2 SYDVKM. V was trimmed by 2 bases and J by 3 bases, leaving 11 bases between them. This CDR3 contains 15 residues. The CDR3 sequence: CASSLTGEGGNTIYF. The CDR3 coding sequence is TGTGCCAGCAGTTTAACTGGGGAAGGTGGAAACACCATATATTTT.

The genes are TRBV5-4 and TRBJ1-4; the D gene is possibly TRBD1 (6 bases). The CDR3 has 14 residues. CDR1 is SGHNT and CDR2 is YYREEE in the germline V gene (reference sequence). Deletions cut 4 bases from V and 5 bases from J, with 12 bases between. CDR3 amino acids: CASSREQGNEKLFF. In DNA, the CDR3 is TGTGCCAGCAGCCGGGAACAGGGAAATGAAAAACTGTTTTTT.